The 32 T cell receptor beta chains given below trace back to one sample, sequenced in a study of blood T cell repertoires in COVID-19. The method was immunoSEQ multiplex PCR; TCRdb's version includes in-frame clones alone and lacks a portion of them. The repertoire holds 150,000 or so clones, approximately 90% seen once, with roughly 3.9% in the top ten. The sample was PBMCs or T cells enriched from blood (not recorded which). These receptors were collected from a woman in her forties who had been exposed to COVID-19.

DNA for the CDR3: TGTGCCAGCAGCGTAGGCCCAGTAAGGAACACTGAAGCTTTCTTT. Protein product: CASSVGPVRNTEAFF. The gene calls are TRBV9 and TRBJ1-1; D gene uncertain. Trimming removed 0 bases from V and 1 base from J, with 10 bases in between. CDR3 length equals 15 residues. In germline, CDR1 is SGDLS, CDR2 YYNGEE.

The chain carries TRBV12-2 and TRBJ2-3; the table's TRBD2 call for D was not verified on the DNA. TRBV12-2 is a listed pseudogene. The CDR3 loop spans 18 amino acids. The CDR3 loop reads CASRSQRLADSSTDTQYF. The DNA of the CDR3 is TGTGCAAGTCGATCCCAGAGACTAGCGGACTCTAGCACAGATACGCAGTATTTT.

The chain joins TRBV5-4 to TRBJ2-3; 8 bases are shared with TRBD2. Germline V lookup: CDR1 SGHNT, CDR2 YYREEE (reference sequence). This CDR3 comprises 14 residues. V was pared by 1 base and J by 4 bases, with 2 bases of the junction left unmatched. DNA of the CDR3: TGTGCCAGCAGCTTGTACGGGGGGGCAGATACGCAGTATTTT. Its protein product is CASSLYGGADTQYF.

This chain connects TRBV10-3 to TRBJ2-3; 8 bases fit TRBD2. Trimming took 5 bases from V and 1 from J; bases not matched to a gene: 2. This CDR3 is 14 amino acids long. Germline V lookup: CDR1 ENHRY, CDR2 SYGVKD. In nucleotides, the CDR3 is TGTGCCATCAGTCAACTAGCGGGCACAGATACGCAGTATTTT. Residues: CAISQLAGTDTQYF.

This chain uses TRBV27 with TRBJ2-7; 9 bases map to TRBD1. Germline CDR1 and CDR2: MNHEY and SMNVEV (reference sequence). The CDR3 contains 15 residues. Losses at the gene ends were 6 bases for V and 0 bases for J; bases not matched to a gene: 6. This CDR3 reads CASRDRGSSSYEQYF. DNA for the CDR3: TGTGCCAGCAGGGACAGGGGCTCTAGCTCCTACGAGCAGTACTTC.

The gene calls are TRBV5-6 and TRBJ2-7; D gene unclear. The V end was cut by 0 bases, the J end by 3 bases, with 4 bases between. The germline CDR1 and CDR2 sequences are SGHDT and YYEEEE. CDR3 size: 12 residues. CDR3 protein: CASSLDFYEQYF. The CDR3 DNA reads TGTGCCAGCAGCTTGGACTTCTACGAGCAGTACTTC. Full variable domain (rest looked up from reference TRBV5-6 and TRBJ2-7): DAGVTQSPTHLIKTRGQQVTLRCSPKSGHDTVSWYQQALGQGPQFIFQYYEEEERQRGNFPDRFSGHQFPNYSSELNVNALLLGDSALYLCASSLDFYEQYFGPGTRLTVT.

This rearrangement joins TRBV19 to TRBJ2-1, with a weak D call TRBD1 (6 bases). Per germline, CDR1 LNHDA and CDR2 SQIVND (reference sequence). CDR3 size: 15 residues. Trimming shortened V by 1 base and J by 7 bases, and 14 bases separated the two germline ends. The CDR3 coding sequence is TGTGCCAGTAGTATAGGGCAGGGGACGGATAATGAGCAGTTCTTC. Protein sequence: CASSIGQGTDNEQFF.

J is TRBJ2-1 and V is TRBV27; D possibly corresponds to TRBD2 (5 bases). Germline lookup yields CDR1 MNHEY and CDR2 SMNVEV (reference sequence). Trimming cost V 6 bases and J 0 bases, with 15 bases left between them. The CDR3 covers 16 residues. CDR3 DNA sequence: TGTGCCAGCAGCGGAGGACCGGGGAACTCCTACAATGAGCAGTTCTTC. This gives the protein CASSGGPGNSYNEQFF.

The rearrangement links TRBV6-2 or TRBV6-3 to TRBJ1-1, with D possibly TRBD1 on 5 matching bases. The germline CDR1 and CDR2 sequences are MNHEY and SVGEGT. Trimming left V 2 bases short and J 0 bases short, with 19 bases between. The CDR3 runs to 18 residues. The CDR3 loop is CASSYASPGLLMNTEAFF. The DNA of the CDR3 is TGTGCCAGCAGTTACGCGTCCCCGGGACTGCTAATGAACACTGAAGCTTTCTTT.

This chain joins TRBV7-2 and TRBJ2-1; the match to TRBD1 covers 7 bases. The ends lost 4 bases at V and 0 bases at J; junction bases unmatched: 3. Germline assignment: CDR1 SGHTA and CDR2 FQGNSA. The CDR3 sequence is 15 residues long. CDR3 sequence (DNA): TGTGCCAGCAGCTCAGACAGGGTCTCCTACAATGAGCAGTTCTTC. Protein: CASSSDRVSYNEQFF.

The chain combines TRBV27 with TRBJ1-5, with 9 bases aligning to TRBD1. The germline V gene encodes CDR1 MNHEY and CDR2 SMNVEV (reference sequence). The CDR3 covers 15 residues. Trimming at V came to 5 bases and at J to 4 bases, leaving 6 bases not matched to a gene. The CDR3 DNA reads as TGTGCCAGCAGTCCCCGGGACAGGGTAAATCAGCCCCAGCATTTT. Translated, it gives CASSPRDRVNQPQHF.

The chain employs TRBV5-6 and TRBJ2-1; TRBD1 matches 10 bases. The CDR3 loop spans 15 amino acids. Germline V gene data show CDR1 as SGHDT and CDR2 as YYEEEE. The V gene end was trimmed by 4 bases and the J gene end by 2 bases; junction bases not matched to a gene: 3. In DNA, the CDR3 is TGTGCCAGCAGCCAAGGGACAGGGGCCTACAATGAGCAGTTCTTC. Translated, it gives CASSQGTGAYNEQFF.

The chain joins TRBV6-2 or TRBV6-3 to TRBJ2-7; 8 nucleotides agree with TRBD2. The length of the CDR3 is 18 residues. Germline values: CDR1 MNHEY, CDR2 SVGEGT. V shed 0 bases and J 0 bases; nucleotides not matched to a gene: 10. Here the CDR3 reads CASSYSSLAGLSSYEQYF. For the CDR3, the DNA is TGTGCCAGCAGTTACTCAAGCCTAGCGGGTTTAAGCTCCTACGAGCAGTACTTC.

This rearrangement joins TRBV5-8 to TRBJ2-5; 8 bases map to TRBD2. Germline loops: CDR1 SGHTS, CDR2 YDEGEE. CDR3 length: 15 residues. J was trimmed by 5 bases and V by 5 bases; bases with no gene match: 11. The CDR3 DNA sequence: TGTGCCAGCAGAGACGGGAGGGTCCTCTGGGAGACCCAGTACTTC. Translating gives CASRDGRVLWETQYF.

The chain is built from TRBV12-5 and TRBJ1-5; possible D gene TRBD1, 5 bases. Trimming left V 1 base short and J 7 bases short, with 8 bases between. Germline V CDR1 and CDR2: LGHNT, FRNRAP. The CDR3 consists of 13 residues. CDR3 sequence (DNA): TGTGCTAGTGGTTTGGGCGGGGACCAGCCCCAGCATTTT. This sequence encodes CASGLGGDQPQHF.

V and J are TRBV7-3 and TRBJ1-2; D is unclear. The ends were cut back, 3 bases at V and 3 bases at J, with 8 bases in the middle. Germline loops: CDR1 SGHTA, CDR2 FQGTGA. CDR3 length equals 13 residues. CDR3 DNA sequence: TGTGCCAGCAGCTTGTCGAGTGACTATGGCTACACCTTC. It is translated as CASSLSSDYGYTF.

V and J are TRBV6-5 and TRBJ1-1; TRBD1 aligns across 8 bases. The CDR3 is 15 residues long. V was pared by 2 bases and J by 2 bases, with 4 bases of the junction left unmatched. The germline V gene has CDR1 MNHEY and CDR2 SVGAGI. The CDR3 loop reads CASSYIGTGNTEAFF. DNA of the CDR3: TGTGCCAGCAGTTACATTGGGACAGGAAACACTGAAGCTTTCTTT.

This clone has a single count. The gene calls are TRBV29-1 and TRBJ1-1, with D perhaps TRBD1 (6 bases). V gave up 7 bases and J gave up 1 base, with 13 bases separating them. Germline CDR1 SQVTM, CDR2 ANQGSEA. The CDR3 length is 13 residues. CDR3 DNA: TGCAGCGCGCAGGGGCCCTCGAACACTGAAGCTTTCTTT. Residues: CSAQGPSNTEAFF. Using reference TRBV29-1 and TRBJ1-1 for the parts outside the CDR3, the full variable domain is SAVISQKPSRDICQRGTSLTIQCQVDSQVTMMFWYRQQPGQSLTLIATANQGSEATYESGFVIDKFPISRPNLTFSTLTVSNMSPEDSSIYLCSAQGPSNTEAFFGQGTRLTVV.

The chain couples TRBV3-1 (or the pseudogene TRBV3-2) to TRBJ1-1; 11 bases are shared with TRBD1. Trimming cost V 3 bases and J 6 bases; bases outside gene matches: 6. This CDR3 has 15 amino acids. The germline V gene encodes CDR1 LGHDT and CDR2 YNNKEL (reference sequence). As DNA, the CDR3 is TGTGCCAGCAGCCAGGGGACAGGGGGGGCCCCTGAAGCTTTCTTT. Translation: CASSQGTGGAPEAFF.

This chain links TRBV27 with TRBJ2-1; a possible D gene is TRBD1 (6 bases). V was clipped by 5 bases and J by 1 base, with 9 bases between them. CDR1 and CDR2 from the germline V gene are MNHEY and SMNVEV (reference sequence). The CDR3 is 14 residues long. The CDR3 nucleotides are TGTGCCAGCAGTCAGGGGTCGTCCTACAATGAGCAGTTCTTC. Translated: CASSQGSSYNEQFF.

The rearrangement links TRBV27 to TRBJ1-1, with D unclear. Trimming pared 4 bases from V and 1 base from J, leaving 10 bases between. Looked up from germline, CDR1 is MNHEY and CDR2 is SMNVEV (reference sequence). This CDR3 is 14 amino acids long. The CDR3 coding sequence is TGTGCCAGCAGTTCGGTCGACACGAACACTGAAGCTTTCTTT. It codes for CASSSVDTNTEAFF.

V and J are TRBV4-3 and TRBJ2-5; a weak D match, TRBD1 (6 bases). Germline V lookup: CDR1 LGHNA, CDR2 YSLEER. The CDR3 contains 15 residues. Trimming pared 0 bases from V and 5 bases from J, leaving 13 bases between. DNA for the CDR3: TGCGCCAGCAGCCAAGATATTGGGGACATGGAGACCCAGTACTTC. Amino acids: CASSQDIGDMETQYF.

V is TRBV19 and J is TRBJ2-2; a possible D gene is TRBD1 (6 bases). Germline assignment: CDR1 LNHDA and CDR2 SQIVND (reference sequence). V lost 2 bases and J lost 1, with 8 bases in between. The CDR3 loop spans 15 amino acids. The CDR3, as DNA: TGTGCCAGTAGTATAACAGGGCGGAACACCGGGGAGCTGTTTTTT. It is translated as CASSITGRNTGELFF.

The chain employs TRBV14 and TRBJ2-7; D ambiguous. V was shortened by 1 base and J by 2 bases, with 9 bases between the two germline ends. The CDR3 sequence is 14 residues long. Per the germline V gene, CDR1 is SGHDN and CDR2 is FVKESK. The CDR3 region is CASSQGIAAYEQYF. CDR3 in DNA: TGTGCCAGCAGCCAAGGAATAGCCGCCTACGAGCAGTACTTC.

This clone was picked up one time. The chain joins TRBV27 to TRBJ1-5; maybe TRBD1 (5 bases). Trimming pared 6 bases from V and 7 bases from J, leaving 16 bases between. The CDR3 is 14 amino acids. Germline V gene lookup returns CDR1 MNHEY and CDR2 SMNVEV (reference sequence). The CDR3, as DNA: TGTGCCAGCAGGAGGGGAGGTCAGGGACAGCCCCAGCATTTT. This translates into CASRRGGQGQPQHF.

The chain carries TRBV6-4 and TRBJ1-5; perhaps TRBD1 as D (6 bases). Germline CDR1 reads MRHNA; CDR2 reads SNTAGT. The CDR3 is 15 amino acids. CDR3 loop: CGLSGGRRLNQPQHF. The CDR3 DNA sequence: TGTGGCTTATCCGGGGGGCGCCGATTGAATCAGCCCCAGCATTTT.

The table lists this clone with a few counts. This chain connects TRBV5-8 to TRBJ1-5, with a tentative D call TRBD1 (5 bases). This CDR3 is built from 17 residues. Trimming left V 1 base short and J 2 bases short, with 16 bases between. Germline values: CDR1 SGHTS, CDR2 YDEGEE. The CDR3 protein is CASSLLSGAGGNQPQHF. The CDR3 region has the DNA TGTGCCAGCAGCTTGCTTAGCGGGGCAGGTGGCAATCAGCCCCAGCATTTT.

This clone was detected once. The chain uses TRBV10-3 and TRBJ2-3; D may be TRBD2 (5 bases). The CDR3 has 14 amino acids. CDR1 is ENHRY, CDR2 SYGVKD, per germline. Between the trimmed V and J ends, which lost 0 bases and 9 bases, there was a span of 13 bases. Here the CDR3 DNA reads TGTGCCATCAGTGAGTCGCCTGGACTTTCGACGCAGTATTTT. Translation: CAISESPGLSTQYF.

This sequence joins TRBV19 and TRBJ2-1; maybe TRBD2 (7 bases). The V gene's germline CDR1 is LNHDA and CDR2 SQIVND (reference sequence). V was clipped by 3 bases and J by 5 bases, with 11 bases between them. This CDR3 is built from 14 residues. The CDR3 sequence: CASSILGGHNEQFF. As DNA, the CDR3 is TGTGCCAGTAGTATCTTGGGGGGGCACAATGAGCAGTTCTTC.

The CDR3 DNA reads as TGTGCCAGCAGCCCCGACTTGTACAATGAGCAGTTCTTC. It yields the protein CASSPDLYNEQFF. The genes are TRBV7-8 and TRBJ2-1; D remains ambiguous. The CDR3 contains 13 residues. Germline CDR1 reads SGHVS; CDR2 reads FQNEAQ. The V end lost 5 bases, the J end lost 4 bases, and 9 bases lay between the germline ends.

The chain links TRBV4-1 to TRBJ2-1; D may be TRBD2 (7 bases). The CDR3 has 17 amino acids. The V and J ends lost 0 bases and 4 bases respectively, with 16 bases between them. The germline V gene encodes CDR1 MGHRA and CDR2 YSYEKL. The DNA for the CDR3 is TGCGCCAGCAGCCAAGATTCCATCGGGGGGCAGTACAATGAGCAGTTCTTC. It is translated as CASSQDSIGGQYNEQFF.

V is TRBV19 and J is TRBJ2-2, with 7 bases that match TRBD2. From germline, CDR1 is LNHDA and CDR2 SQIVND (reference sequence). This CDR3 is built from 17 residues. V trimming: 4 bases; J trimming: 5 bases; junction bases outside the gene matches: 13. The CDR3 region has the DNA TGTGCCAGTAGTAGGACCCCCTTGTACGGGGGGACCGGGGAGCTGTTTTTT. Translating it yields CASSRTPLYGGTGELFF.